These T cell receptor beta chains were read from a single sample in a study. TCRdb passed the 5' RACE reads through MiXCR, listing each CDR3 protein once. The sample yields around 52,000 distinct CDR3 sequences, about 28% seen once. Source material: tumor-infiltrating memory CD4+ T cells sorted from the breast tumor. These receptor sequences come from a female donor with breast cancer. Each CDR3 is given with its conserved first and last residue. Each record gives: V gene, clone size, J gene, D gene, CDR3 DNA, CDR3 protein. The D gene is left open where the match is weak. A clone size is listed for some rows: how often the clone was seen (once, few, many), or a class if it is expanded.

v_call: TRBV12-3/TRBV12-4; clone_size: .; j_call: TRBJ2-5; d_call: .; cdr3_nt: TGTGCCAGCAGCGGACCTTCCAAAGAGATCCAGTACTTC; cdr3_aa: CASSGPSKEIQYF
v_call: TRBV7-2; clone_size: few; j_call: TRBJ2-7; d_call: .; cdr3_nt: TGTGCCAGCAGCTTAGGCAGGGGATACTCCTACGAGCAGTACTTC; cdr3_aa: CASSLGRGYSYEQYF
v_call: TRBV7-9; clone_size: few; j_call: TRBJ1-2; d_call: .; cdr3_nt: TGTGCCAGCAGGAGCGGGCTTTATGGCTACACCTTC; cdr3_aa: CASRSGLYGYTF
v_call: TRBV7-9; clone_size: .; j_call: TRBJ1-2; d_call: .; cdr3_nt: TGTGCCAGCAGCTTAGACGCATTTGGCTACACCTTC; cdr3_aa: CASSLDAFGYTF
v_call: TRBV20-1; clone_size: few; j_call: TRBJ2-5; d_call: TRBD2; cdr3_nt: TGCAGTGCTACCGGGACTAGAGGTGAAGAGACCCAGTACTTC; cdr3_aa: CSATGTRGEETQYF
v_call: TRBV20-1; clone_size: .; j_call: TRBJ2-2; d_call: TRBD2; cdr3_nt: TGCAGTGCTAGTCTTAGCGGGACCCCGGGCGGGGAGCTGTTTTTT; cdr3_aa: CSASLSGTPGGELFF
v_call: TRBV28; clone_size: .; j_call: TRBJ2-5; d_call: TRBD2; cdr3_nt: TGTGCCAGCAGTTCTCATGGTGCGGGAGGTTCAATGGCCCAGTACTTC; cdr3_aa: CASSSHGAGGSMAQYF
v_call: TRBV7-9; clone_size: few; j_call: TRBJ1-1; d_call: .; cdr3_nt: TGTGCCAGCAGCTTAGGGCAGACGAGCACTGAAGCTTTCTTT; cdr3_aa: CASSLGQTSTEAFF
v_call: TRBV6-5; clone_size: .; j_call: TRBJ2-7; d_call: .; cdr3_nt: TGTGCCAGCAGTTCACCTAGGGACATAATAAAGCAGTACTTC; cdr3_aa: CASSSPRDIIKQYF
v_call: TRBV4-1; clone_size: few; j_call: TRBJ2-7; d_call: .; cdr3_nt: TGCGCCAGCAGCCAGGGGAGACAGGAGAACTACGAGCAGTACTTC; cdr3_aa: CASSQGRQENYEQYF
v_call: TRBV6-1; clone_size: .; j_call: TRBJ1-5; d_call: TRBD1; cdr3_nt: TGTGCCAGCACCCTGACAGGGGGGTATCAGCCCCAGCATTTT; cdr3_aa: CASTLTGGYQPQHF
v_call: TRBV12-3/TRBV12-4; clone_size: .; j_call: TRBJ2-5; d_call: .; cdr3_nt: TGTGCCAGCAGTTCCACGGAGACCCAGTACTTC; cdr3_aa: CASSSTETQYF
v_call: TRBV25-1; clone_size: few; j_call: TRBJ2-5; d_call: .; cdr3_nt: TGTGCCAGCAGTATCCAGGGGTTGCAAGAGACCCAGTACTTC; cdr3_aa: CASSIQGLQETQYF
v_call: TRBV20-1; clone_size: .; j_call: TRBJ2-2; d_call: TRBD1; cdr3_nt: TGCTGTGCTACCGGGACAGGGGGCAACACCGGGGAGCTGTTTTTT; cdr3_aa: CCATGTGGNTGELFF
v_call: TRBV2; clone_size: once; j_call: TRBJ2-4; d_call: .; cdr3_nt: TGTGCCAGCAGTTCTATAGGATCCAAAAACATTCAGTACTTC; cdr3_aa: CASSSIGSKNIQYF
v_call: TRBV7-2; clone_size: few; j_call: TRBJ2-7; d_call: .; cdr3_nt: TGTGCCAGCAGCTTAGAACGGGGGCTTTCCTACGAGCAGTACTTC; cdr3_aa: CASSLERGLSYEQYF
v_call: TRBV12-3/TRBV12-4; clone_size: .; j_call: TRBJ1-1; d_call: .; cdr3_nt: TGTGCCAGCAGTTTCAGGAACACTGAAGCTTTCTTT; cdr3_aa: CASSFRNTEAFF
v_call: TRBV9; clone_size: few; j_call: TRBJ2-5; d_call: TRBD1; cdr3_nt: TGTGCCAGCAGCGGGAGCACAGGGGGTTATTTGGAGACCCAGTACTTC; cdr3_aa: CASSGSTGGYLETQYF
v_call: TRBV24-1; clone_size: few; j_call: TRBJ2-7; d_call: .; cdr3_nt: TGTGCCCCCTCGAGGGTGGGCAGCTCCTACGAGCAGTACTTC; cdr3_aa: CAPSRVGSSYEQYF
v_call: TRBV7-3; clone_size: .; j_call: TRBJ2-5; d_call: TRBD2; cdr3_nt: TGTGCCAGCAGCCCCGCGGGGGGGAGGACCCAGTACTTC; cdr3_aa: CASSPAGGRTQYF
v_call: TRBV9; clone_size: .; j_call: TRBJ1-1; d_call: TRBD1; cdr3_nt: TGTGCCAGCAGCGATCGGACAGGGGCTGAAGCTCTCTTT; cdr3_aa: CASSDRTGAEALF
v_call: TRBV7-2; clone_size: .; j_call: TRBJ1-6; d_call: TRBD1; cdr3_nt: TGTGCCAGCAACTCGCGGACAGGGGAGGATTCACCCCTCCACTTT; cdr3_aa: CASNSRTGEDSPLHF
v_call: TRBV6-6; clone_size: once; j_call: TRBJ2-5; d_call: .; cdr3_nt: TGTGCCAGCAGTCCCCCGGGTCTCCAGTACTTC; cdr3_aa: CASSPPGLQYF
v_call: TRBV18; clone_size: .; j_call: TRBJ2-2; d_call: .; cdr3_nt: TGTGCCAGCTCCCATGACACCGGGGAGCTGTTTTTT; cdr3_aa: CASSHDTGELFF
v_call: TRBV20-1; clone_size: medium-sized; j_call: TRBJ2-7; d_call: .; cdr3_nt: TGCAGTGCTCCACTACCCTCTTCCTACGAGCAGTACTTC; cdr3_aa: CSAPLPSSYEQYF
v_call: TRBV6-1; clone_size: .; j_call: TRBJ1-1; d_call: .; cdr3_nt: TGTGCCAGCAGTGAAGGACGTGGGATAACTGAAGCTTTCTTT; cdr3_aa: CASSEGRGITEAFF
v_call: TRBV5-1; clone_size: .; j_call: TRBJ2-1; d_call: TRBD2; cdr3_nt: TGCGCCAGCAGCTTGGCGACTAGCGGGAGCTCCTACAATGAGCAGTTCTTC; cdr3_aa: CASSLATSGSSYNEQFF
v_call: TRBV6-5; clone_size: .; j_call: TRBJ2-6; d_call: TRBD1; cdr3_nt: TGTGCCGGCAGTTGGGGGACAGGGGGCGCTGGGGCCAACGTCCTGACTTTC; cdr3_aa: CAGSWGTGGAGANVLTF
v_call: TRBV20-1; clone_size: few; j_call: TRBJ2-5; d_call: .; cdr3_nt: TGCAGTGCTAGAGTTCTAGAACGAGAGACCCAGTACTTC; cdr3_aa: CSARVLERETQYF
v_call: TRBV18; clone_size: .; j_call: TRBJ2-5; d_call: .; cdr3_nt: TGCGCCAGCTCACCGTCGGCACGAGAGACCCAGTACTTC; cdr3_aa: CASSPSARETQYF
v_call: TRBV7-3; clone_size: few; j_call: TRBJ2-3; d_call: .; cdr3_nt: TGTGCCAGCAGCTTAACAGGGGGTCTAGATACGCAGTATTTT; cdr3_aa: CASSLTGGLDTQYF
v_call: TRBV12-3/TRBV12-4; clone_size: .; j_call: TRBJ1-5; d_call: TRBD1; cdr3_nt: TGTGCCAGCAGTCGGTTGGACAGGGGGGTCAATCAGCCCCAGCATTTT; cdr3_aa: CASSRLDRGVNQPQHF
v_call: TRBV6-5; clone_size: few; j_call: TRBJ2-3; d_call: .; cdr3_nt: TGTGCCAGTACCGGGACTCCCACAGATACGCAGTATTTT; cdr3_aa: CASTGTPTDTQYF
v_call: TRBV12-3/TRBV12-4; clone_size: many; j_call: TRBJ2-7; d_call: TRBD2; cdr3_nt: TGTGCCAGCAGTGGTTATGGACTAGCGGGAGGGTACGAGCAGTACTTC; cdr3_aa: CASSGYGLAGGYEQYF
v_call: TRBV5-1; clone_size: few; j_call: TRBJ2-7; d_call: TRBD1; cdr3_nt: TGCGCCAGCAGCTTGGACAGGGGGCTCGAGCAGTACTTC; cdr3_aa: CASSLDRGLEQYF
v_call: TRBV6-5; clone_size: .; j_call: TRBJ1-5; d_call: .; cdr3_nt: TGTGCCAGCAATTGGGTAGCCGGGGAAGGTCAGCCCCAGCATTTT; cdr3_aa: CASNWVAGEGQPQHF
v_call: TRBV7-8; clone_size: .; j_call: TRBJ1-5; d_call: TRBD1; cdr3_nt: TGTGCCAGCAGCCCGTCGGGCAGGGGGGGACAGCCCCAGCATTTT; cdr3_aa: CASSPSGRGGQPQHF
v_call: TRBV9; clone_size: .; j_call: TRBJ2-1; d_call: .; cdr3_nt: TGTGCCAGCAGCGTAGGAGCGGACTCCTACAATGAGCAGTTCTTC; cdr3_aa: CASSVGADSYNEQFF
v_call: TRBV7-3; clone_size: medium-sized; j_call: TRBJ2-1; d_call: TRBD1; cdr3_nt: TGTGCCAGCAGCTTAGGGACAGGCCTGACAAATGAGCAGTTCTTC; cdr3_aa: CASSLGTGLTNEQFF
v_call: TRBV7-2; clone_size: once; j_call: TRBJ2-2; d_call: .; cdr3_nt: TGTGCCAGCAGCGGACAGTACACCGGGGAGCTGTTTTTT; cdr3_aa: CASSGQYTGELFF
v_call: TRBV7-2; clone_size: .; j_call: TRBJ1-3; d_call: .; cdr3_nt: TGTGCCAGCAGCTTAGCAGGGACGGCATCTGGAAACACCATATATTTT; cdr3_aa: CASSLAGTASGNTIYF
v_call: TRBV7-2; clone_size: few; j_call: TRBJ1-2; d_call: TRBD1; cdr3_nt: TGTGCCAGCAGCATTGGACAGGTTGGCTATGGCTACACCTTC; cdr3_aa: CASSIGQVGYGYTF
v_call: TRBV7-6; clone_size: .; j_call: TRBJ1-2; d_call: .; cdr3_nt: TGTGCCAGCAGCTCATCGCCGGACGCGGTACAAGGCTACACCTTC; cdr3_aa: CASSSSPDAVQGYTF
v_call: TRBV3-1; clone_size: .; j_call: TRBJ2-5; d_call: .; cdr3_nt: TGTGCCAGCAGCGCGGGATCAGAGACCCAGTACTTC; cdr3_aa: CASSAGSETQYF
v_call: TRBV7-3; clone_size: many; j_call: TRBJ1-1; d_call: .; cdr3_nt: TGTGCCAGCAGCCCTCAGGGAAGGGCTGAAGCTTTCTTT; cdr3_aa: CASSPQGRAEAFF
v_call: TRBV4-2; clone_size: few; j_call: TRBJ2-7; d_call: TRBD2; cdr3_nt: TGTGCCAGCAGCCAAGATGACGCGGGAGGCTCAGTAGGTAGCTCCTACGAGCAGTACTTC; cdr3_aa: CASSQDDAGGSVGSSYEQYF
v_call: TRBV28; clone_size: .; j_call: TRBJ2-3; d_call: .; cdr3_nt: TGTGCCATCTTCCGAGGAAGTACGCAGTATTTT; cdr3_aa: CAIFRGSTQYF
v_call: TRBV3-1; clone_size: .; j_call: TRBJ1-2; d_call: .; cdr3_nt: TGTGCCAGCAGCCAAACAGAAGGCTACACCTTC; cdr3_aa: CASSQTEGYTF
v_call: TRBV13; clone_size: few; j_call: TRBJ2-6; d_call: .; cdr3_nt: TGTGCCAGCAGCTTAATTAGCTCTGGGGCCAACGTCCTGACTTTC; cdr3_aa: CASSLISSGANVLTF